This TCR beta chain was sequenced for a study of CD8 T cells in ankylosing spondylitis (dated by TCRdb to about 2017). For the study in its entirety: To find TCR variants linked to disease, the study profiled T cell receptor beta repertoires in ankylosing spondylitis patients and healthy donors. Peripheral blood was sampled, and synovial fluid was additionally collected from ankylosing spondylitis patients. The full study cohort was made up of about two dozen ankylosing spondylitis patients and some 100 healthy donors. What the work shows at the level of the full study, not this receptor alone: Some motif variants had previously been reported in the synovial fluid and blood of reactive arthritis patients, which suggests shared mechanisms of disease initiation. The disease-linked clones were reported as significantly enriched in matched synovial fluid samples from ankylosing spondylitis patients. The disease-linked clones had a CD8+ phenotype and were found at relatively low frequencies in peripheral blood. A TCR beta motif of seven or eight highly homologous amino acid variants appeared characteristic of blood from ankylosing spondylitis patients.

Note on this clonotype: The antigen it recognizes is unknown. No base qualities exist here, and no much larger clone lies one base off it.

Instrument used: Illumina HiSeq 2500. Quantitative 5'-RACE with molecular barcodes was the method used to prepare the TCR beta libraries. In the original analysis: To identify disease-linked TCR variants, a new computational method was used, one built on a probabilistic model of VDJ rearrangement. TCRdb applied fastp at Q25 and MiXCR to the public reads, then kept only in-frame beta chains. All rows with the same CDR3 protein become a single entry with the most common DNA and genes. The V and J calls reflect TCRdb's pipeline rather than the authors' work. The sample table holds under 450,000 distinct CDR3 sequences, of which 20% to 25% were seen once. The ten most abundant clones make up around 13% of the sample. This clonotype originated in a male donor with ankylosing spondylitis or in good health (not recorded which). Sequencing was carried out using blood, either unsorted or a sorted T cell fraction (not recorded which).

The nucleotides read TGCAGTGCCCCGGGACCTCTTAACTACAATGAGCAGTTCTTC. It codes for CSAPGPLNYNEQFF. The chain links TRBV20-1 with TRBJ2-1; the D gene could be TRBD1 or TRBD2, each one agreeing over 5 bases. From the cysteine through the phenylalanine, the CDR3 covers 14 amino acids. Only CDR3 DNA remains: 42 bases, in frame from the first base. V is clipped by 6 bases and J by 3 bases, and the sequence between their germline boundaries is 15 bases long. Via the germline V gene (reference sequence), CDR1 is DFQATT and CDR2 SNEGSKA.